Each of the 8 T cell receptor beta chains below was sequenced from the same sample in a study of cytotoxic CD8 clonotypes in ibrutinib-treated CLL. The assay was immunoSEQ multiplex PCR, and TCRdb's table has in-frame clones only and misses some. Of approximately 300,000 clones in the sample, about 80% were seen once. Here the sequenced sample was PBMCs, taken before ibrutinib treatment. All receptors come from a human donor with chronic lymphocytic leukemia.

In this sample, this clone turned up once. The same CDR3 arises from other DNA sequences in this sample as well. The rearrangement joins TRBV5-1 to TRBJ2-7, with 9 bases matching TRBD1. Germline trimming cut 4 bases from V and 2 bases from J; bases unmatched to any gene: 4. This CDR3 comprises 14 residues. Looked up from germline, CDR1 is SGHRS and CDR2 is YFSETQ. The CDR3 loop reads CASSLGQGPYEQYF. The CDR3 bases are TGCGCCAGCAGCCTGGGACAGGGACCCTACGAGCAGTACTTC.

V and J are TRBV7-9 and TRBJ2-7, with D tentatively TRBD1 or TRBD2 (5 bases each). Trimming cost V 4 bases and J 2 bases, with 18 bases left between them. The CDR3 runs to 16 residues. Germline values: CDR1 SEHNR, CDR2 FQNEAQ (reference sequence). The CDR3 is CASSSRDVSQTYEQYF. The DNA for the CDR3 is TGTGCCAGCAGCTCTAGGGACGTGTCACAAACCTACGAGCAGTACTTC.

The chain employs TRBV15 and TRBJ2-1, with D possibly matching TRBD2 (5 bases). V lost 4 bases and J 8 bases, leaving 9 bases between the germline ends. Per the germline V gene, CDR1 is LNHNV and CDR2 is YYDKDF (reference sequence). The CDR3 is made up of 12 amino acids. The CDR3 region has the DNA TGTGCCACCAGCAAAACGGGATATGAGCAGTTCTTC. Translating gives CATSKTGYEQFF.

This clone has a handful of counts. The chain is built from TRBV28 and TRBJ2-1; D is unresolved. The CDR3 consists of 11 residues. With 6 bases removed from V and 16 bases from J, the gap between germline ends came to 16 bases. Germline V CDR1 and CDR2: MDHEN, SYDVKM. CDR3 protein: CASRHMALLFF. The DNA of the CDR3 is TGTGCCAGCAGACACATGGCCTTACTCTTCTTC.

This clone was detected only once. J is TRBJ2-3 and V is TRBV4-1, with TRBD2 matching over 8 bases. V shed 4 bases, J shed 5 bases, and the junction held 11 bases outside the gene matches. This CDR3 is built from 16 residues. CDR1 is MGHRA and CDR2 is YSYEKL in the germline V gene. The CDR3 reads CASSRPGLVHGDTQYF. The CDR3, as DNA: TGCGCCAGCAGCCGGCCGGGACTAGTACATGGAGATACGCAGTATTTT.

The V and J genes are TRBV6-5 and TRBJ2-7; D perhaps matches TRBD1 (5 bases). CDR1 is MNHEY and CDR2 is SVGAGI in the germline V gene. CDR3 length: 14 residues. V lost 6 bases, J lost 5 bases, and 17 bases lay in between. The CDR3 here is CASSRETGWDEQYF. DNA for the CDR3: TGTGCCAGCAGCAGAGAAACAGGATGGGACGAGCAGTACTTC.

This sequence joins TRBV5-1 and TRBJ2-6; no reliable D call. This CDR3 region has 17 residues. Germline CDR1 reads SGHRS; CDR2 reads YFSETQ. Trimming cost V 1 base and J 0 bases, with 11 bases left between them. CDR3 in amino acids: CASSLWFAGSGANVLTF. CDR3 DNA sequence: TGCGCCAGCAGCTTGTGGTTCGCTGGCTCTGGGGCCAACGTCCTGACTTTC.

This rearrangement joins TRBV7-2 to TRBJ2-7; 9 bases match TRBD2. With V trimmed by 0 bases and J by 0 bases, 3 bases remained unmatched. The germline V gene has CDR1 SGHTA and CDR2 FQGNSA. The length of the CDR3 is 16 residues. The CDR3, as DNA: TGTGCCAGCAGCTTAGCGAGTAGCGGGAGCTCCTACGAGCAGTACTTC. Amino acid sequence: CASSLASSGSSYEQYF.